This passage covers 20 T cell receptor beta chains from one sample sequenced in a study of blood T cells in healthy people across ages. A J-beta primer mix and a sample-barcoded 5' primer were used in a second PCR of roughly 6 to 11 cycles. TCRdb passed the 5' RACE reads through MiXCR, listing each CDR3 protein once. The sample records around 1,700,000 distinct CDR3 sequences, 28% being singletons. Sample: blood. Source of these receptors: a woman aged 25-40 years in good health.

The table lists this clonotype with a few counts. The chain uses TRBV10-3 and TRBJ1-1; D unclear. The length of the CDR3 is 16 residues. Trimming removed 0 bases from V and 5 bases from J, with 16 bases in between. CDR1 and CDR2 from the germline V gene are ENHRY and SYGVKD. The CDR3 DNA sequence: TGTGCCATCAGTGAGTCGGGCCTGGGCATAATGACTGAAGCTTTCTTT. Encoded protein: CAISESGLGIMTEAFF.

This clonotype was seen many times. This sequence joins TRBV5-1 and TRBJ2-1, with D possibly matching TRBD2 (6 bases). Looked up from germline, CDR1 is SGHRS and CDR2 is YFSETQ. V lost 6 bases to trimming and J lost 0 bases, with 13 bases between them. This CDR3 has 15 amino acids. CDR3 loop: CASMLRDSSYNEQFF. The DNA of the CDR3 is TGCGCCAGCATGCTTCGGGACTCCTCCTACAATGAGCAGTTCTTC. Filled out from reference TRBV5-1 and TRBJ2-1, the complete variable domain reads KAGVTQTPRYLIKTRGQQVTLSCSPISGHRSVSWYQQTPGQGLQFLFEYFSETQRNKGNFPGRFSGRQFSNSRSEMNVSTLELGDSALYLCASMLRDSSYNEQFFGPGTRLTVL.

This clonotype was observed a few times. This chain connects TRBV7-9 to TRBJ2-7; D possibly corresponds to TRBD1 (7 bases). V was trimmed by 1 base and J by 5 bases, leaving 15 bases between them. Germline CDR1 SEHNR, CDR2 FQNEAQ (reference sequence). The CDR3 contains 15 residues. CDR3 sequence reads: CASSLGGRGAHEQYF. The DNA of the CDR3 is TGTGCCAGCAGCTTAGGCGGCAGGGGGGCCCACGAGCAGTACTTC.

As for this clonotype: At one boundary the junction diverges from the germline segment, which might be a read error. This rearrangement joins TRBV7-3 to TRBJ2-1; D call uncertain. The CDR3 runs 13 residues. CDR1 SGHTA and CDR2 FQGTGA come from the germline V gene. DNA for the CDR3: TGTGCCGGCAGCCCCGAACTCCGTAATGAGCAGTTCTTC. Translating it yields CAGSPELRNEQFF. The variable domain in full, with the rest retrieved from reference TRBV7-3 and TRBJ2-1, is GAGVSQTPSNKVTEKGKYVELRCDPISGHTALYWYRQSLGQGPEFLIYFQGTGAADDSGLPNDRFFAVRPEGSVSTLKIQRTERGDSAVYLCAGSPELRNEQFFGPGTRLTVL.

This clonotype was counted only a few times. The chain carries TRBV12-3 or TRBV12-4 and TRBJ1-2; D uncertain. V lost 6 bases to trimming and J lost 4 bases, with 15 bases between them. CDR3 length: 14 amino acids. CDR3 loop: CASSPQRSGYGYTF. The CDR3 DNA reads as TGTGCCAGCAGCCCACAGCGATCTGGCTATGGCTACACCTTC.

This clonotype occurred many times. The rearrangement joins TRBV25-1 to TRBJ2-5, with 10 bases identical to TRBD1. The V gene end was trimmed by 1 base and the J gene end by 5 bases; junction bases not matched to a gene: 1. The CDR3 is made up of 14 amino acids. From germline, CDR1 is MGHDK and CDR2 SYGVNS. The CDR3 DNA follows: TGTGCCAGCAGTGAATGGACAGGGGGGGAGACCCAGTACTTC. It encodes CASSEWTGGETQYF.

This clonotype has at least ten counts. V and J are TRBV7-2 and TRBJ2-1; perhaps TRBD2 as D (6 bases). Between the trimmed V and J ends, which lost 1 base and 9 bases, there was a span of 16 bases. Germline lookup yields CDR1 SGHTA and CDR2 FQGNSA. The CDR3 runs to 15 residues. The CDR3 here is CASSLGGGQKGEQFF. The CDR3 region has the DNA TGTGCCAGCAGCTTAGGGGGAGGTCAAAAGGGTGAGCAGTTCTTC.

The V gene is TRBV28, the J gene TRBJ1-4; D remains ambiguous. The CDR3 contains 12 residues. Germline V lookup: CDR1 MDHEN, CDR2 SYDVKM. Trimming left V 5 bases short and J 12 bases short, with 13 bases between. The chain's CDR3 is CASSTRRAQLFF. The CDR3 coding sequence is TGTGCCAGCAGTACCCGAAGGGCTCAACTGTTTTTT.

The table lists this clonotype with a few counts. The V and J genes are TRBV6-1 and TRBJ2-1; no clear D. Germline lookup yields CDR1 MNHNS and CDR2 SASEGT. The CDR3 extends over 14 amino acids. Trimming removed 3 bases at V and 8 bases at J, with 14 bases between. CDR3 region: CASSEEEFFDEQFF. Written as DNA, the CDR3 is TGTGCCAGCAGTGAGGAAGAATTCTTCGATGAGCAGTTCTTC.

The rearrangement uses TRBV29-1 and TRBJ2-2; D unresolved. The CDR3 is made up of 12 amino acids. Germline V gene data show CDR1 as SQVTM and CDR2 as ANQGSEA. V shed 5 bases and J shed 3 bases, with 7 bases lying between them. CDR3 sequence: CSVCQDTGELFF. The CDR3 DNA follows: TGCAGCGTTTGTCAAGACACCGGGGAGCTGTTTTTT.

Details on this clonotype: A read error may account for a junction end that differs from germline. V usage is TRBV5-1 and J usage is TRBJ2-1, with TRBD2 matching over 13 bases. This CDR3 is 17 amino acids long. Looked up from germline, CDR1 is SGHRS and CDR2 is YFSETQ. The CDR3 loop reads CTSSPGLAGAAGNEQFF. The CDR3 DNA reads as TGCACCAGCAGCCCCGGACTAGCGGGAGCGGCCGGCAATGAGCAGTTCTTC.

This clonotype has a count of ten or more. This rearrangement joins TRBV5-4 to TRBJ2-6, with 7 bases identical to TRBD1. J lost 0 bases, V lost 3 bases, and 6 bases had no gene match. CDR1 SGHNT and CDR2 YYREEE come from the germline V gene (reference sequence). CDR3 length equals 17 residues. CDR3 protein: CASSSGQLSSGANVLTF. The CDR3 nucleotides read TGTGCCAGCAGCTCGGGACAGTTGAGCTCTGGGGCCAACGTCCTGACTTTC.

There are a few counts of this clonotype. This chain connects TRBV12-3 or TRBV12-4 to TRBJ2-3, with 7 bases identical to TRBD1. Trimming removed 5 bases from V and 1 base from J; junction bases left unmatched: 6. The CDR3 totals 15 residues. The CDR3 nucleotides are TGTGCCAGCAGTGCACAGGGGAGAGGCACAGATACGCAGTATTTT. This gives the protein CASSAQGRGTDTQYF.

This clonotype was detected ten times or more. CDR3 nucleotides: TGTGCCAGCAGGCCCAATTGGGGGGAAATAAGCCCCTACAATGAGCAGTTCTTC. Residues: CASRPNWGEISPYNEQFF. The chain recombines TRBV6-1 with TRBJ2-1, with D perhaps TRBD2 (6 bases). The germline V gene encodes CDR1 MNHNS and CDR2 SASEGT. V was cut by 6 bases and J by 2 bases, with 23 bases left in between. The CDR3 consists of 18 residues.

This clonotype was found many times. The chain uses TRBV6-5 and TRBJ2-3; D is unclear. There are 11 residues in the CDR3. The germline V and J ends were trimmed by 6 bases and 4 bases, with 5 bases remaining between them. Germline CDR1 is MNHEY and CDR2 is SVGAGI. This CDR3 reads CASRSPDTQYF. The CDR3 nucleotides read TGTGCCAGCAGATCACCAGATACGCAGTATTTT.

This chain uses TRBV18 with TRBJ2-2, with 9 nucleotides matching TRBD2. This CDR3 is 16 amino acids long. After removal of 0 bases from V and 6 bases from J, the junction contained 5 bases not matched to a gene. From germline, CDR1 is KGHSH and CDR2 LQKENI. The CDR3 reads CASSPPGLASPGELFF. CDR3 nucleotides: TGTGCCAGCTCACCACCGGGACTAGCTTCCCCCGGGGAGCTGTTTTTT.

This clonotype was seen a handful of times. CDR3 amino acids: CASSFWTSGVGGTQYF. As DNA, the CDR3 is TGTGCCAGCAGTTTTTGGACTAGCGGGGTAGGAGGGACCCAGTACTTC. The chain has TRBV28 and TRBJ2-5, with TRBD2 identical over 12 bases. The ends lost 3 bases at V and 7 bases at J; junction bases unmatched: 9. CDR3 length: 16 residues. Germline values: CDR1 MDHEN, CDR2 SYDVKM.

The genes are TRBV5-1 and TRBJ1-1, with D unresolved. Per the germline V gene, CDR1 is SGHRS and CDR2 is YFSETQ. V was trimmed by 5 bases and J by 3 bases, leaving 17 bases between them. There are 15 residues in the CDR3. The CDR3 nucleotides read TGCGCCAGCAGTACCGGGTCGGTGGGCTACACTGAAGCTTTCTTT. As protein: CASSTGSVGYTEAFF.

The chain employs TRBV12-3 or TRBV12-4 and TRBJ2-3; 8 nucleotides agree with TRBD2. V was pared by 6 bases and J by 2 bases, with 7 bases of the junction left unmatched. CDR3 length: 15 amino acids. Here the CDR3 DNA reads TGTGCCAGCAGAAAAGCGGGAGAGTCCACAGATACGCAGTATTTT. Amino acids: CASRKAGESTDTQYF.

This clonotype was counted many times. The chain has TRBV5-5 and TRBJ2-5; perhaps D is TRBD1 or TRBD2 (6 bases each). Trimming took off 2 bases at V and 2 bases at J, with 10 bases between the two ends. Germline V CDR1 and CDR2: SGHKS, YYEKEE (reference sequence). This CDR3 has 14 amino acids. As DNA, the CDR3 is TGTGCCAGCAGCTTTTTAGGGGGGCAAGAGACCCAGTACTTC. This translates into CASSFLGGQETQYF.